Listed below are T cell receptor beta chains from one sample, sequenced in a study of blood T cell repertoires in COVID-19. Here immunoSEQ multiplex PCR was the method, and the copy in TCRdb shows in-frame clones only, minus some. Of approximately 200,000 clones detected, roughly 86% appear once; the ten largest clones hold 2.5% to 3%. Sequenced: peripheral blood. These receptors originate from a woman aged 55-70 years with acute or convalescent COVID-19. Each CDR3 is given with its conserved first and last residue. Fields, in order: D gene, V gene, J gene, CDR3 protein. A D gene is named only where the DNA matches it firmly.

>TRBD1|TRBV10-3|TRBJ1-6
CAISEATGLYNSPLHF
>-|TRBV18|TRBJ2-2
CASLALTGELFF
>TRBD2|TRBV9|TRBJ2-1
CASSVEGSGYNEQFF
>-|TRBV6-7|TRBJ2-2
CASSYGRGCGKNTGELFF
>TRBD2|TRBV11-3|TRBJ2-7
CASSLGSGRNYEQYF
>-|TRBV12-3/TRBV12-4|TRBJ1-2
CASSWQDGYTF
>-|TRBV3-1/TRBV3-2|TRBJ1-5
CASSSQGGGHQPQHF
>TRBD2|TRBV5-1|TRBJ2-7
CASSLGGTSGYEQYF
>TRBD2|TRBV9|TRBJ2-3
CASSVKGRETDTQYF
>-|TRBV2|TRBJ2-1
CASSEEAGYNEQFF
>TRBD1|TRBV11-2|TRBJ2-7
CASSRTQGVYEQYF
>TRBD1|TRBV5-1|TRBJ1-5
CASSLAGGDQPQHF
>TRBD1|TRBV18|TRBJ1-1
CASSPPNRGRGTEAFF
>-|TRBV30|TRBJ1-4
CAWSVSPVEKLFF
>TRBD1|TRBV5-1|TRBJ1-2
CASSLGQGLYGYTF
>TRBD1|TRBV12-3/TRBV12-4|TRBJ1-1
CASSLDRDTEAFF
>-|TRBV6-6|TRBJ1-1
CASSYPGLNTEAFF
>-|TRBV6-5|TRBJ1-5
CASRPGVYQPQHF
>TRBD2|TRBV6-5|TRBJ2-5
CASSLRRGAQETQYF
>-|TRBV10-3|TRBJ1-5
CASSRGENQPQHF
>-|TRBV2|TRBJ2-7
CASSRTAGYEQYF
>-|TRBV28|TRBJ2-6
CASSFPQVEGANVLTF
>TRBD1|TRBV2|TRBJ1-2
CASRANRGGYTF
>-|TRBV5-1|TRBJ2-1
CASSPWTAAYNEQFF
>-|TRBV28|TRBJ2-1
CASRWGSSYNEQFF
>TRBD1|TRBV15|TRBJ1-1
CATSRPGQGARVDTEAFF
>-|TRBV7-9|TRBJ1-3
CASSLDSYSGNTIYF
>TRBD1|TRBV5-1|TRBJ2-7
CASSLGGTAAYEQYF
>-|TRBV10-2|TRBJ2-1
CASSESPGGANEQFF
>TRBD1|TRBV4-3|TRBJ1-2
CASSHGQGLGGYTF
>TRBD1|TRBV30|TRBJ1-4
CAWSPGGTNEKLFF
>-|TRBV30|TRBJ1-5
CAWSVTPGNQPQHF
>TRBD2|TRBV12-3/TRBV12-4|TRBJ2-7
CASRTSGSNEQYF
>TRBD1|TRBV19|TRBJ2-2
CASRTGPGELFF
>TRBD1|TRBV14|TRBJ2-7
CASSRDRFSYEQYF
>-|TRBV4-1|TRBJ2-7
CASSQLQGPAYEQYF
>-|TRBV11-3|TRBJ1-1
CASSYQENTEAFF
>TRBD1|TRBV2|TRBJ1-5
CASSRDRESPQHF
>TRBD1|TRBV5-1|TRBJ1-1
CASSEGARTEAFF
>TRBD1|TRBV6-5|TRBJ2-5
CASSYRRGLQEETQYF
>-|TRBV7-9|TRBJ2-5
CASSRTAGETQYF
>TRBD2|TRBV9|TRBJ2-3
CASSVEFLGGADTQYF
>-|TRBV6-5|TRBJ1-2
CASTTAGGRNYGYTF
>-|TRBV12-3/TRBV12-4|TRBJ2-7
CASSLYPYEQYF
>-|TRBV18|TRBJ1-5
CASSPGGNQPQHF
>-|TRBV5-8|TRBJ1-1
CASSVMNTEAFF
>-|TRBV5-6|TRBJ2-3
CASSHSASDTQYF